This is a list of T cell receptor beta chains from one sample in a study of T cells in Graves' hyperthyroidism and ophthalmopathy. TCRdb used MiXCR to reprocess the multiplex PCR reads, holding one entry per CDR3 protein. Of roughly 510,000 distinct CDR3 sequences listed, around 20% were seen once; the top ten hold 26%. The sample comprised blood. Source of these receptors: a man younger than 35 with Graves' hyperthyroidism. The conserved cysteine and the conserved F or W are not part of the CDR3 here. The order of the fields is CDR3 protein, J gene, clone size, V gene. Part of the rows lack a size; the others show once, few, many or a class for expanded clones.

ASTNGWLNNQPQH TRBJ1-5 NA TRBV6-2/TRBV6-3
ASTTDTSYEQY TRBJ2-7 many TRBV28
ASSLGGEGTEAF TRBJ1-1 many TRBV28
ASSVGGAAETQY TRBJ2-5 many TRBV13
ASSQDPHGETQY TRBJ2-5 many TRBV4-1
ASSPMSNQPQH TRBJ1-5 few TRBV27
ASSPGLQGSPLH TRBJ1-6 many TRBV5-5
ASSHSGTGGNSPLH TRBJ1-6 NA TRBV6-5
ASSRGGGIQY TRBJ2-4 few TRBV9
ASSMSTGYTEAF TRBJ1-1 many TRBV19
ASSEAQTGDQPQH TRBJ1-5 many TRBV2
ASSPRTSGYT TRBJ1-2 many TRBV28
ASSQDQTETYEQY TRBJ2-7 NA TRBV4-1
ASSLGGRWSGANVLT TRBJ2-6 NA TRBV27
ASSQPGQGGNYGYT TRBJ1-2 few TRBV4-2
ASDRGSNYGYT TRBJ1-2 many TRBV2
ASSLGQAAY TRBJ2-7 few TRBV2
ASSVRTGVMDTEAF TRBJ1-1 few TRBV14
ASSPGQSNTEAF TRBJ1-1 many TRBV5-1
ASSLARPDEQY TRBJ2-7 many TRBV7-8
ASSEWSDRSYGYT TRBJ1-2 many TRBV6-1
ASSPFRLAGGKYQETQY TRBJ2-5 many TRBV6-4
ASSPQWGGPQH TRBJ1-5 many TRBV28
ASSYDGPNQPQH TRBJ1-5 many TRBV27
SARRDRETTEAF TRBJ1-1 many TRBV20-1
ASSQEVSRLAAAHQETQY TRBJ2-5 few TRBV14
ASSYSPPQARLWETQY TRBJ2-5 many TRBV6-5
VSSLLGLAEAF TRBJ1-1 NA TRBV12-3/TRBV12-4
ASSQRDLSSYEQY TRBJ2-7 NA TRBV4-1
ATATGQGYEQY TRBJ2-7 few TRBV19
ASSLESSNQPQH TRBJ1-5 many TRBV12-3/TRBV12-4
SVLDSQETQY TRBJ2-5 many TRBV29-1
ATSDPGTGSGNTIY TRBJ1-3 many TRBV24-1
ASSEPGTSYGYT TRBJ1-2 many TRBV6-1
SASGGLDGYGYT TRBJ1-2 few TRBV20-1
SATVGQRTVQPQH TRBJ1-5 many TRBV20-1
ASSLFRGRVQPQH TRBJ1-5 few TRBV12-3/TRBV12-4
ASSQGLAGISYEQY TRBJ2-7 NA TRBV4-3